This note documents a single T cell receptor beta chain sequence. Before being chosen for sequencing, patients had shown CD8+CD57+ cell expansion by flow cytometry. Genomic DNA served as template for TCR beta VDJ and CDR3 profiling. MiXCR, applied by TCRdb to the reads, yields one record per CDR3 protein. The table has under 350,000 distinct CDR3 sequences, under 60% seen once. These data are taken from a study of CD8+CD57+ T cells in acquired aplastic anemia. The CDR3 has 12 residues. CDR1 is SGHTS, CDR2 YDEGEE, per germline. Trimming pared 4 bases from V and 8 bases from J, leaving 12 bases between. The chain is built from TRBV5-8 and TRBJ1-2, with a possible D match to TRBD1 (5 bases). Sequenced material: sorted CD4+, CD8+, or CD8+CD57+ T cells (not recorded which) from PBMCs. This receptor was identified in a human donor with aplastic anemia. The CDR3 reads CASSLDSHGYTF. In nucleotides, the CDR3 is TGTGCCAGCAGCCTAGACAGTCACGGCTACACCTTC.